One sample yielded the 24 T cell receptor beta chains listed below, sequenced in a study of cytomegalovirus exposure and HLA in healthy donors. Primers: 60 Vbeta forward and 13 Jbeta reverse. Sequenced by immunoSEQ multiplex PCR; TCRdb stores in-frame clones only, minus some. Of roughly 120,000 clones in the sample, about 85% were seen once. What was sequenced was PBMCs. These receptors all stem from a man aged 45-60 years in good health and CMV-seronegative.

The gene calls are TRBV28 and TRBJ1-5; unclear D gene. Trimming removed 5 bases from V and 8 bases from J, with 16 bases in between. Germline V gives CDR1 MDHEN, CDR2 SYDVKM. The CDR3 sequence is 14 residues long. The CDR3 region is CASSAAGEVEPQHF. The CDR3, as DNA: TGTGCCAGCAGTGCGGCCGGGGAGGTGGAGCCCCAGCATTTT.

V usage is TRBV9 and J usage is TRBJ2-2; 13 bases agree with TRBD2. V trimming: 5 bases; J trimming: 6 bases; junction bases outside the gene matches: 7. The CDR3 spans 16 residues. Per the germline V gene, CDR1 is SGDLS and CDR2 is YYNGEE. CDR3 nucleotides: TGTGCCAGCAGTCACGGACTAGCGGGGGTGCCCGGGGAGCTGTTTTTT. Residues: CASSHGLAGVPGELFF.

The CDR3 nucleotides read TGCGCCAGCAGCTCTGAGAAGCGGTCATACGAGCAGTACTTC. This codes for CASSSEKRSYEQYF. J is TRBJ2-7 and V is TRBV5-1, with D possibly matching TRBD2 (5 bases). The germline V and J ends were trimmed by 3 bases and 4 bases, with 14 bases remaining between them. This CDR3 is built from 14 residues. The germline gives CDR1 SGHRS, CDR2 YFSETQ.

This chain uses TRBV19 with TRBJ2-1; 7 bases agree with TRBD2. The junction had 1 base not matched to a gene; V was cut back by 5 bases and J by 3 bases. Germline-derived CDR1 and CDR2 are LNHDA and SQIVND (reference sequence). This CDR3 region has 13 residues. The CDR3 nucleotides are TGTGCCAGTAGTCGGGGGGACTACAATGAGCAGTTCTTC. This sequence encodes CASSRGDYNEQFF.

The count of this clone is one. The rearrangement links TRBV5-1 to TRBJ2-7; 8 nucleotides match TRBD1. V dropped 4 bases and J dropped 1; count of bases not matched to a gene: 4. The CDR3 is 14 residues long. Looked up from germline, CDR1 is SGHRS and CDR2 is YFSETQ. The CDR3 is CASSPWDRSYEQYF. DNA of the CDR3: TGCGCCAGCAGCCCCTGGGACAGGTCCTACGAGCAGTACTTC.

V is TRBV4-3 and J is TRBJ2-3; the match to TRBD2 covers 10 bases. The germline gives CDR1 LGHNA, CDR2 YSLEER. V was clipped by 3 bases and J by 2 bases; unmatched bases: 8. The length of the CDR3 is 17 residues. The DNA for the CDR3 is TGCGCCAGCAGCCAGGCCTTACTAGCGGGACCCACAGATACGCAGTATTTT. Its translation is CASSQALLAGPTDTQYF.

The chain is built from TRBV7-3 and TRBJ1-1; 7 bases line up with TRBD1. V was clipped by 5 bases and J by 4 bases; unmatched bases: 10. This CDR3 region has 15 residues. Germline V gene sequence: CDR1 SGHTA, CDR2 FQGTGA. The CDR3 coding sequence is TGTGCCAGCAGCCAGACAGGGAGTAGTCTCACTGAAGCTTTCTTT. Its translation is CASSQTGSSLTEAFF. The entire variable domain, with the rest obtained from reference TRBV7-3 and TRBJ1-1, is as follows: GAGVSQTPSNKVTEKGKYVELRCDPISGHTALYWYRQSLGQGPEFLIYFQGTGAADDSGLPNDRFFAVRPEGSVSTLKIQRTERGDSAVYLCASSQTGSSLTEAFFGQGTRLTVV.

This sequence joins TRBV6-5 and TRBJ2-4; perhaps TRBD2 as D (5 bases). The CDR3 is made up of 16 amino acids. V was shortened by 2 bases and J by 3 bases, with 14 bases between the two germline ends. The germline V gene has CDR1 MNHEY and CDR2 SVGAGI. As DNA, the CDR3 is TGTGCCAGCAGTTACGGAGACACCCGGGGCAAAAACATTCAGTACTTC. Translated: CASSYGDTRGKNIQYF.

This sequence joins TRBV2 and TRBJ2-7; possibly TRBD1 for D (6 bases). The CDR3 consists of 14 residues. With 5 bases removed from V and 0 bases from J, the gap between germline ends came to 11 bases. Germline V CDR1 and CDR2: SNHLY, FYNNEI. The CDR3 spells CASSIRGFSYEQYF. Written as DNA, the CDR3 is TGTGCCAGCAGTATCAGGGGCTTCTCCTACGAGCAGTACTTC.

This chain joins TRBV5-1 and TRBJ1-1, with D possibly TRBD1 on 5 matching bases. V shed 0 bases and J shed 2 bases, with 20 bases lying between them. The CDR3 totals 18 residues. Per the germline V gene, CDR1 is SGHRS and CDR2 is YFSETQ. CDR3 nucleotides: TGCGCCAGCAGCTTGGGCGGGGGGGTTCGGCAGGTAAACACTGAAGCTTTCTTT. It specifies CASSLGGGVRQVNTEAFF.

The rearrangement uses TRBV5-1 and TRBJ2-7; D is unresolved. V was cut by 1 base and J by 4 bases, with 9 bases left in between. Per germline, CDR1 SGHRS and CDR2 YFSETQ. The CDR3 contains 13 residues. CDR3 loop: CASSLNQIYEQYF. In nucleotides, the CDR3 is TGCGCCAGCAGCTTGAATCAGATATACGAGCAGTACTTC.

The table lists this clone with a few counts. One end of the junction does not line up with germline, which may come from a read error. V is TRBV7-6 and J is TRBJ2-3, with D maybe TRBD1 (7 bases). CDR3 size: 13 residues. The germline CDR1 and CDR2 sequences are SGHVS and FNYEAQ. CDR3 sequence (DNA): TGTGCCAGCACCTTATCCGGCGGGACAGAGCAGTATTTT. It specifies CASTLSGGTEQYF.

This clone was seen only once. The J gene is TRBJ2-1, the V gene TRBV4-3; 7 bases match TRBD2. V lost 0 bases, J lost 5 bases, and 7 bases stayed unmatched. The CDR3 is 16 residues long. Germline values: CDR1 LGHNA, CDR2 YSLEER. CDR3 nucleotides: TGCGCCAGCAGCCAAGATTCGGGACTACCTGACAATGAGCAGTTCTTC. Translating it yields CASSQDSGLPDNEQFF.

The rearrangement joins TRBV13 to TRBJ1-2, with D unclear. In germline, CDR1 is PRHDT, CDR2 FYEKMQ (reference sequence). The V and J ends lost 1 base and 2 bases respectively, with 17 bases between them. The CDR3 is 17 residues long. In nucleotides, the CDR3 is TGTGCCAGCAGCTTAGCCCCCCCCGGACTGGGAAACTATGGCTACACCTTC. Its protein product is CASSLAPPGLGNYGYTF.

The V and J genes are TRBV14 and TRBJ2-1, with 10 positions matching TRBD2. The CDR3 is made up of 15 amino acids. V trimming: 2 bases; J trimming: 2 bases; junction bases outside the gene matches: 0. The germline gives CDR1 SGHDN, CDR2 FVKESK. The CDR3: CASSQTSGTYNEQFF. The CDR3 DNA sequence: TGTGCCAGCAGCCAAACTAGCGGGACCTACAATGAGCAGTTCTTC.

This clone was recorded a few times. J is TRBJ2-7 and V is TRBV2; D gene unclear. Per the germline V gene, CDR1 is SNHLY and CDR2 is FYNNEI. Trimming removed 3 bases at V and 3 bases at J, with 15 bases between. This CDR3 region has 15 residues. Here the CDR3 DNA reads TGTGCCAGCAGTGAGAGCCGCCTAGGCTACTACGAGCAGTACTTC. Amino acids: CASSESRLGYYEQYF.

The rearrangement links TRBV6-5 to TRBJ2-7; 9 bases agree with TRBD1. The J segment lost 3 bases and the V segment lost 6 bases, leaving 3 bases of the junction unmatched. Per the germline V gene, CDR1 is MNHEY and CDR2 is SVGAGI. The CDR3 is made up of 13 amino acids. This chain's CDR3 is CASRRQGVYEQYF. The CDR3, as DNA: TGTGCCAGCAGACGACAGGGGGTCTACGAGCAGTACTTC.

This clone was picked up one time. This sequence joins TRBV6-1 and TRBJ2-7; possibly TRBD1 for D (7 bases). Germline V CDR1 and CDR2: MNHNS, SASEGT. V dropped 7 bases and J dropped 3 bases, with 16 bases sitting between them. The length of the CDR3 is 14 residues. CDR3 sequence: CASTLTGRYYEQYF. As DNA, the CDR3 is TGTGCCAGCACCTTGACAGGGAGGTACTACGAGCAGTACTTC.

This clone was found once. V gene TRBV2 combines with J gene TRBJ2-1, with TRBD2 matching 8 bases. Germline V CDR1 and CDR2: SNHLY, FYNNEI. The CDR3 length is 14 residues. Trimming removed 5 bases from V and 8 bases from J; junction bases left unmatched: 8. The CDR3 coding sequence is TGTGCCAGCAGTAAGGAGAAGCGGGGGCATGAGCAGTTCTTC. It encodes CASSKEKRGHEQFF.

This clone was seen a single time. The gene calls are TRBV7-9 and TRBJ2-5; 10 bases align to TRBD2. Germline V gene lookup returns CDR1 SEHNR and CDR2 FQNEAQ (reference sequence). The CDR3 sequence is 16 residues long. The trim removed 5 bases at V and 0 bases at J, leaving 6 bases unmatched. CDR3 sequence (DNA): TGTGCCAGCAGCGACTGGACTAGCGGAGACCAAGAGACCCAGTACTTC. Its protein is CASSDWTSGDQETQYF.

The chain has TRBV7-2 and TRBJ1-2; D unclear. In germline, CDR1 is SGHTA, CDR2 FQGNSA. V lost 2 bases, J lost 6 bases, and 13 bases lay in between. The CDR3 sequence is 14 residues long. CDR3 DNA: TGTGCCAGCAGCTTAATTGTTGCAGGAAATGGCTACACCTTC. Amino acid sequence: CASSLIVAGNGYTF.

This clone was detected a few times. The chain is built from TRBV28 and TRBJ2-1; 13 nucleotides match TRBD2. The CDR3 is 18 residues long. With 6 bases clipped from V and 5 bases from J, the junction kept 13 bases outside the gene matches. Germline CDR1 is MDHEN and CDR2 is SYDVKM. CDR3 loop: CASRSLTSGRPRDNEQFF. The CDR3 coding sequence is TGTGCCAGCAGATCACTGACTAGCGGGAGGCCCCGGGACAATGAGCAGTTCTTC.

The V call is TRBV18, the J call TRBJ2-5; D gene ambiguous. Germline V gene lookup returns CDR1 KGHSH and CDR2 LQKENI. Trimming cost V 2 bases and J 1 base, with 17 bases left between them. This CDR3 has 17 amino acids. As DNA, the CDR3 is TGTGCCAGCTCACCATTTCCTAGTTTCCAATTCCAAGAGACCCAGTACTTC. Translating it yields CASSPFPSFQFQETQYF.

The chain recombines TRBV18 with TRBJ1-1; 11 bases align to TRBD1. Germline CDR1 KGHSH, CDR2 LQKENI. The CDR3 spans 15 residues. V lost 3 bases, J lost 7 bases, and 7 bases stayed unmatched. Here the CDR3 reads CASSPSGQGAFEAFF. For the CDR3, the DNA is TGTGCCAGCTCACCGAGTGGACAGGGGGCGTTTGAAGCTTTCTTT.